The 29 T cell receptor beta chains reported below all come from one sample, sequenced in a study of T cell responses to AZD1222 COVID-19 vaccine. The method was immunoSEQ multiplex PCR; TCRdb's version includes in-frame clones alone and lacks a portion of them. The sample contains over 150,000 clones, 80% to 90% of which appear only once. Here the sequenced sample was peripheral blood, taken on day 0 of AZD1222 vaccination. These receptors originate from an adult in good health.

The chain carries TRBV7-2 and TRBJ1-4; D perhaps matches TRBD1 (6 bases). CDR3 size: 14 residues. The germline gives CDR1 SGHTA, CDR2 FQGNSA. Trimming left V 4 bases short and J 0 bases short, with 6 bases between. The CDR3, as DNA: TGTGCCAGCAGCTACAGGGCAACTAATGAAAAACTGTTTTTT. Protein product: CASSYRATNEKLFF.

V gene TRBV5-6 combines with J gene TRBJ2-7; TRBD1 agrees at 8 bases. The CDR3 consists of 18 residues. The V gene end was trimmed by 2 bases and the J gene end by 1 base; junction bases not matched to a gene: 14. Germline V gene lookup returns CDR1 SGHDT and CDR2 YYEEEE. CDR3 DNA sequence: TGTGCCAGCAGCTTCCTGCGGACAGGGACCCCCGGGTCCTACGAGCAGTACTTC. It codes for CASSFLRTGTPGSYEQYF.

The chain recombines TRBV7-8 with TRBJ2-7; 15 nucleotides agree with TRBD2. The CDR3 sequence is 16 residues long. Losses at the gene ends were 5 bases for V and 4 bases for J; bases not matched to a gene: 6. Germline V gene data show CDR1 as SGHVS and CDR2 as FQNEAQ. The CDR3 sequence: CASSPGTSGGPYEQYF. The CDR3 bases are TGTGCCAGCAGCCCAGGGACTAGCGGGGGGCCATACGAGCAGTACTTC.

The V and J genes are TRBV2 and TRBJ1-4; D is ambiguous. From germline, CDR1 is SNHLY and CDR2 FYNNEI. This CDR3 is built from 16 residues. Between the trimmed V and J ends, which lost 0 bases and 0 bases, there was a span of 8 bases. The CDR3, as DNA: TGTGCCAGCAGTGAAGCGCAGGCATCAACTAATGAAAAACTGTTTTTT. Translated, it gives CASSEAQASTNEKLFF.

The chain links TRBV3-1 (or the pseudogene TRBV3-2) to TRBJ1-1; a weak D match, TRBD1 (5 bases). The V gene lost 3 bases and the J gene lost 4 bases, with 27 bases spanning the gap. This CDR3 is 19 amino acids long. CDR1 LGHDT and CDR2 YNNKEL come from the germline V gene (reference sequence). CDR3 residues: CASSQESGPLGIRGTEAFF. In DNA form, the CDR3 reads TGTGCCAGCAGCCAGGAGTCGGGGCCCCTGGGGATCAGAGGCACTGAAGCTTTCTTT.

This clone was detected once. The gene calls are TRBV9 and TRBJ1-6; D is unclear. The CDR3 is 13 amino acids. Between the trimmed V and J ends, which lost 4 bases and 7 bases, there was a span of 9 bases. Germline loops: CDR1 SGDLS, CDR2 YYNGEE. The CDR3 here is CASSSAGNSPLHF. CDR3 sequence (DNA): TGTGCCAGCAGCTCAGCGGGGAATTCACCCCTCCACTTT.

CDR3 protein: CASSPGQALNTEAFF. The CDR3, as DNA: TGTGCCAGCTCACCAGGACAGGCTCTGAACACTGAAGCTTTCTTT. This sequence joins TRBV18 and TRBJ1-1; 7 bases map to TRBD1. The trim removed 2 bases at V and 0 bases at J, leaving 3 bases unmatched. The CDR3 extends over 15 amino acids. CDR1 KGHSH and CDR2 LQKENI come from the germline V gene.

This clone was found once. The chain employs TRBV19 and TRBJ1-5; D is undetermined. In germline, CDR1 is LNHDA, CDR2 SQIVND (reference sequence). The CDR3 sequence is 13 residues long. V was shortened by 7 bases and J by 6 bases, with 13 bases between the two germline ends. The CDR3 nucleotides are TGTGCCAGTAATGTTGGGATGCGTCAGCCCCAGCATTTT. Amino acids: CASNVGMRQPQHF.

The chain recombines TRBV14 with TRBJ1-6, with 10 bases lining up with TRBD1. The CDR3 is made up of 15 amino acids. Germline CDR1 SGHDN, CDR2 FVKESK. The junction had 1 base not matched to a gene; V was cut back by 3 bases and J by 5 bases. CDR3 sequence reads: CASSQGQGNNSPLHF. The CDR3 region has the DNA TGTGCCAGCAGCCAGGGACAGGGGAATAATTCACCCCTCCACTTT. The full variable domain, its missing parts supplied by reference TRBV14 and TRBJ1-6, is EAGVTQFPSHSVIEKGQTVTLRCDPISGHDNLYWYRRVMGKEIKFLLHFVKESKQDESGMPNNRFLAERTGGTYSTLKVQPAELEDSGVYFCASSQGQGNNSPLHFGNGTRLTVT.

CDR3 sequence: CAGGGTEAFF. The CDR3 coding sequence is TGTGCCGGTGGTGGCACTGAAGCTTTCTTT. This rearrangement joins TRBV13 to TRBJ1-1; D is ambiguous. From germline, CDR1 is PRHDT and CDR2 FYEKMQ (reference sequence). Trimming removed 11 bases from V and 4 bases from J, with 8 bases in between. The length of the CDR3 is 10 residues. The variable domain in full, with the rest retrieved from reference TRBV13 and TRBJ1-1, is AAGVIQSPRHLIKEKRETATLKCYPIPRHDTVYWYQQGPGQDPQFLISFYEKMQSDKGSIPDRFSAQQFSDYHSELNMSSLELGDSALYFCAGGGTEAFFGQGTRLTVV.

The rearrangement uses TRBV29-1 and TRBJ1-3; 10 bases are a match to TRBD1. Trimming at V came to 2 bases and at J to 3 bases, leaving 4 bases not matched to a gene. Germline-derived CDR1 and CDR2 are SQVTM and ANQGSEA. The CDR3 spans 15 residues. CDR3 loop: CSVERGTGVGNTIYF. CDR3 nucleotide sequence: TGCAGCGTTGAACGTGGGACAGGGGTTGGAAACACCATATATTTT.

This sequence joins TRBV19 and TRBJ2-6; 7 bases match TRBD2. J gave up 0 bases and V 7 bases, and 6 bases lay outside the gene matches. CDR1 LNHDA and CDR2 SQIVND come from the germline V gene (reference sequence). This CDR3 has 16 amino acids. The CDR3 nucleotides read TGTGCCAGTACCTGGCGGGGGAGCTCTGGGGCCAACGTCCTGACTTTC. The encoded protein is CASTWRGSSGANVLTF.

The chain couples TRBV2 to TRBJ2-5; D is possibly TRBD1 (5 bases). V lost 3 bases and J 3 bases, leaving 8 bases between the germline ends. The CDR3 contains 13 residues. CDR1 and CDR2 (germline): SNHLY, FYNNEI. The DNA for the CDR3 is TGTGCCAGCAGTGAGGGGCAGAAAGAGACCCAGTACTTC. Its translation: CASSEGQKETQYF.

The chain links TRBV7-9 to TRBJ2-1, with D perhaps TRBD1 or TRBD2 (7 bases each). CDR1 is SEHNR and CDR2 is FQNEAQ in the germline V gene (reference sequence). Trimming took off 3 bases at V and 8 bases at J, with 26 bases between the two ends. This CDR3 contains 18 residues. In DNA form, the CDR3 reads TGTGCCAGCAGCTTCCCACGACAGGGCCCCCCTCGGGAGGATGAGCAGTTCTTC. The encoded protein is CASSFPRQGPPREDEQFF.

The chain combines TRBV9 with TRBJ2-1; perhaps TRBD2 as D (6 bases). The germline CDR1 and CDR2 sequences are SGDLS and YYNGEE. This CDR3 has 17 residues. V shed 3 bases and J shed 0 bases, with 16 bases lying between them. CDR3 residues: CASSADSGLSSYNEQFF. The CDR3 DNA follows: TGTGCCAGCAGCGCCGATAGCGGCCTTAGCTCCTACAATGAGCAGTTCTTC.

V and J are TRBV6-5 and TRBJ2-7; 8 bases are a match to TRBD1. The CDR3 spans 15 residues. CDR1 is MNHEY, CDR2 SVGAGI, per germline. J lost 2 bases, V lost 2 bases, and 5 bases had no gene match. CDR3 DNA: TGTGCCAGCAGTTACGGACAGGGCCCGACCTACGAGCAGTACTTC. Protein sequence: CASSYGQGPTYEQYF.

The chain recombines TRBV12-3 or TRBV12-4 with TRBJ1-1; D unclear. V was clipped by 1 base and J by 7 bases, with 10 bases between them. The CDR3 consists of 13 residues. Here the CDR3 DNA reads TGTGCCAGCAGTTTAGTGGGCGGCAGTGAAGCTTTCTTT. Translating it yields CASSLVGGSEAFF.

This clone has just a few counts. This chain links TRBV21-1 with TRBJ1-2. TRBV21-1 corresponds to a pseudogene. The CDR3 covers 14 residues. The CDR3 reads CASSKGGGNYGYTF. The CDR3 region has the DNA TGTGCCAGCAGCAAAGGAGGGGGGAACTATGGCTACACCTTC.

The rearrangement uses TRBV30 and TRBJ1-1, with no clear D. Trimming took off 4 bases at V and 1 base at J, with 7 bases between the two ends. This CDR3 is 12 amino acids long. The V gene's germline CDR1 is GTSNPN and CDR2 SVGIG (reference sequence). The CDR3 DNA reads as TGTGCCTGGATAGCCGGGAACACTGAAGCTTTCTTT. Its protein product is CAWIAGNTEAFF.

This chain uses TRBV6-5 with TRBJ2-2; a weak D match, TRBD2 (5 bases). Trimming left V 7 bases short and J 3 bases short, with 9 bases between. Germline CDR1 is MNHEY and CDR2 is SVGAGI. CDR3 size: 13 residues. The CDR3 here is CASTRTDTGELFF. CDR3 sequence (DNA): TGTGCCAGCACCCGGACTGACACCGGGGAGCTGTTTTTT.

To note about this clone: The sample holds other DNA sequences that translate to the same CDR3. The V and J genes are TRBV12-3 or TRBV12-4 and TRBJ1-5; 9 nucleotides match TRBD1. The CDR3 loop spans 13 amino acids. Trimming took 6 bases from V and 4 from J; bases not matched to a gene: 1. This CDR3 is CASRGTGNQPQHF. In nucleotides, the CDR3 is TGTGCCAGCAGAGGGACAGGGAATCAGCCCCAGCATTTT.

CDR3 in amino acids: CASSSGTGSSYEQYF. The CDR3 bases are TGTGCCAGCAGTTCCGGGACAGGGAGCTCCTACGAGCAGTACTTC. The chain combines TRBV6-2 or TRBV6-3 with TRBJ2-7; 9 bases are a match to TRBD1. Trimming cost V 4 bases and J 0 bases; bases outside gene matches: 4. This CDR3 is built from 15 residues. Germline assignment: CDR1 MNHEY and CDR2 SVGEGT.

The chain has TRBV2 and TRBJ1-4; TRBD1 matches at 8 bases. V trimming: 5 bases; J trimming: 0 bases; junction bases outside the gene matches: 2. CDR3 length equals 15 residues. CDR1 and CDR2 (germline): SNHLY, FYNNEI. CDR3 sequence reads: CASSKTGATNEKLFF. DNA of the CDR3: TGTGCCAGCAGTAAGACAGGGGCAACTAATGAAAAACTGTTTTTT. The variable domain in full, with the rest retrieved from reference TRBV2 and TRBJ1-4, is EPEVTQTPSHQVTQMGQEVILRCVPISNHLYFYWYRQILGQKVEFLVSFYNNEISEKSEIFDDQFSVERPDGSNFTLKIRSTKLEDSAMYFCASSKTGATNEKLFFGSGTQLSVL.

This clone was recorded a few times. This rearrangement joins TRBV5-8 to TRBJ1-1; 7 bases map to TRBD1. The germline CDR1 and CDR2 sequences are SGHTS and YDEGEE. The trim removed 0 bases at V and 1 base at J, leaving 3 bases unmatched. The CDR3 is 15 residues long. The CDR3 sequence is CASSLGGGPNTEAFF. The CDR3 DNA sequence: TGTGCCAGCAGCTTGGGAGGGGGCCCGAACACTGAAGCTTTCTTT.

The chain uses TRBV7-6 and TRBJ2-2; 10 bases map to TRBD1. Germline V gives CDR1 SGHVS, CDR2 FNYEAQ. This CDR3 region has 17 residues. V was pared by 3 bases and J by 6 bases, with 10 bases of the junction left unmatched. CDR3 loop: CASSLGTGDNLPGELFF. CDR3 nucleotides: TGTGCCAGCAGCTTGGGGACAGGGGACAACTTACCCGGGGAGCTGTTTTTT.

V is TRBV28 and J is TRBJ2-3; 10 bases agree with TRBD2. The CDR3 loop spans 19 amino acids. CDR1 is MDHEN, CDR2 SYDVKM, per germline. Trimming took 2 bases from V and 4 from J; bases not matched to a gene: 15. The CDR3 region has the DNA TGTGCCAGCAGTTTACTAGCGGGGGCTCTCCCGGTCACGGCAGATACGCAGTATTTT. It codes for CASSLLAGALPVTADTQYF.

The chain links TRBV11-2 to TRBJ2-4; possibly TRBD2 for D (7 bases). Trimming took off 1 base at V and 10 bases at J, with 17 bases between the two ends. The CDR3 is made up of 15 amino acids. Germline V gives CDR1 SGHAT, CDR2 FQNNGV. The CDR3, as DNA: TGTGCCAGCAGCTTAGCAGGCGGACTAGGGGGGATTCAGTACTTC. This codes for CASSLAGGLGGIQYF.

CDR3 loop: CSARQGSNQPQHF. In DNA form, the CDR3 reads TGCAGCGCCCGACAGGGGAGCAATCAGCCCCAGCATTTT. The rearrangement joins TRBV29-1 to TRBJ1-5; 8 bases line up with TRBD1. The CDR3 is made up of 13 amino acids. V lost 7 bases, J lost 1 base, and 3 bases stayed unmatched. Germline V gives CDR1 SQVTM, CDR2 ANQGSEA.

V usage is TRBV7-3 and J usage is TRBJ2-3; no definite D call. The CDR3 extends over 12 amino acids. Deletions cut 5 bases from V and 5 bases from J, with 8 bases between. Per germline, CDR1 SGHTA and CDR2 FQGTGA. Here the CDR3 reads CASSQSRDTQYF. The CDR3 DNA reads as TGTGCCAGCAGCCAGAGCCGAGATACGCAGTATTTT.